The text below deals with one TCR beta chain. Its antigen remains unidentified. This sample was included in a study of CD8+CD57+ T cells in acquired aplastic anemia. Study context: DNA recovered from sorted CD4+ and CD8+ cells had a mean of 3.2 ug.

The template used for profiling TCR beta VDJ and CDR3 was genomic DNA. TCRdb processed the reads anew with MiXCR; each CDR3 protein has one entry. The sample records approximately 300,000 distinct CDR3 sequences, 56% being singletons. CDR1 and CDR2 from the germline V gene are LNHDA and SQIVND (reference sequence). The CDR3 consists of 16 residues. Trimming shortened V by 11 bases and J by 0 bases, and 20 bases separated the two germline ends. Study-wide results and limits: Controls did not differ significantly from patients in CD8+ Simpson's diversity.

Flow cytometry had shown expanded CD8+CD57+ cells in the patients chosen for sequencing. Patients had undergone no therapy by the time their blood was sampled. The chain combines TRBV19 with TRBJ2-1, with D unresolved. This sequence was found in a human donor with aplastic anemia. Sequencing was performed on sorted CD4+, CD8+, or CD8+CD57+ T cells (not recorded which) from PBMCs. CDR3 amino acids: CAVSPTAASSYNEQFF. In DNA, the CDR3 is TGTGCCGTTAGCCCCACCGCGGCTAGCTCCTACAATGAGCAGTTCTTC.